Detailed here is one TCR beta chain. Its target is not known. These data come from a study of T cell responses to AZD1222 COVID-19 vaccine. Study conclusions and caveats: At study baseline, merely over 5 AZD1222 recipients were seropositive. Donors were largely white British and mainly female; clonal diversity was possibly underestimated. Unmutated variant regions are reportedly targeted by nearly half of spike-specific TCRs.

The germline V gene encodes CDR1 LGHNA and CDR2 YNFKEQ. Trimming left V 0 bases short and J 4 bases short, with 12 bases between. The CDR3 loop spans 15 amino acids. Method: immunoSEQ multiplex PCR; TCRdb's copy keeps in-frame clones and lacks some. Of around 140,000 clones listed, around 90% are singletons. This TCR came from an adult who received the MenACWY meningococcal vaccine as a control. Sequencing was performed on peripheral blood, taken 28 days after the second dose of the MenACWY control vaccine. The V gene is TRBV4-2, the J gene TRBJ1-1; D may be TRBD1 (6 bases). CDR3 bases: TGTGCCAGCAGCCAAGATCAGAGGGGGACCACTGAAGCTTTCTTT. As protein: CASSQDQRGTTEAFF.